The clone carrying this TCR beta chain came up a few times. Its cognate antigen is unknown. The germline V gene has CDR1 SGHTA and CDR2 FQGNSA. The germline V and J ends were trimmed by 6 bases and 6 bases, with 15 bases remaining between them. CDR3 length: 13 residues. These data originate in a study of T cells in Graves' hyperthyroidism and ophthalmopathy. Study results and limitations: Most thyroid clonotypes that were expanded above 0.001 also turned up in blood. Ophthalmopathy was model-predicted a median about six months pre-onset.

RNA transcripts were the template for amplifying TCR beta CDR3 regions. The primer set for the first-round RT-PCR of the TCR CDR3 was HTBI. TCRdb ran MiXCR on the multiplex PCR reads and lists one entry per CDR3 protein. The data show 500,000 to 800,000 distinct CDR3 sequences, less than 45% seen once. Sequenced material: peripheral blood or thyroid tissue (not recorded which). This TCR came from an adult man with Graves' disease, either hyperthyroidism or ophthalmopathy (not recorded which). V is TRBV7-2 and J is TRBJ2-7; D is undetermined. The CDR3 protein is CASSDPSYTEQYF. Here the CDR3 DNA reads TGTGCCAGCAGTGACCCCTCCTATACCGAGCAGTACTTC.